This T cell receptor (beta chain) was observed in a study of siplizumab effects on memory and regulatory T cells. With regard to this clone: Its antigen is unidentified.

Study outcomes and limitations: Siplizumab cultures yielded proliferating Tregs whose suppressive function was not confirmed. Roughly 80-96% of proliferating CD4+ or CD8+ clones lacked an assignable naive or memory phenotype. Alloreactive sequences traceable to unstimulated CD4+ memory cells declined significantly under siplizumab. The mapping of alloreactive clones to unstimulated subsets covered only a minor fraction of them.

Trimming removed 6 bases from V and 1 base from J, with 15 bases in between. The CDR3 sequence is 15 residues long. Germline loops: CDR1 MNHEY, CDR2 SMNVEV (reference sequence). The method was immunoSEQ multiplex PCR; TCRdb's version includes in-frame clones alone and lacks a portion of them. The table lists roughly 120,000 clones, less than 95% of them singletons. The chain is built from TRBV27 and TRBJ1-1; D gene unclear. The origin of this receptor is a human donor in good health. Sequenced: non-Treg CD4+ T cells sorted from blood. The CDR3 DNA sequence: TGTGCCAGCAGCCTTAACTTGAACTGGAACACTGAAGCTTTCTTT. Translated: CASSLNLNWNTEAFF.